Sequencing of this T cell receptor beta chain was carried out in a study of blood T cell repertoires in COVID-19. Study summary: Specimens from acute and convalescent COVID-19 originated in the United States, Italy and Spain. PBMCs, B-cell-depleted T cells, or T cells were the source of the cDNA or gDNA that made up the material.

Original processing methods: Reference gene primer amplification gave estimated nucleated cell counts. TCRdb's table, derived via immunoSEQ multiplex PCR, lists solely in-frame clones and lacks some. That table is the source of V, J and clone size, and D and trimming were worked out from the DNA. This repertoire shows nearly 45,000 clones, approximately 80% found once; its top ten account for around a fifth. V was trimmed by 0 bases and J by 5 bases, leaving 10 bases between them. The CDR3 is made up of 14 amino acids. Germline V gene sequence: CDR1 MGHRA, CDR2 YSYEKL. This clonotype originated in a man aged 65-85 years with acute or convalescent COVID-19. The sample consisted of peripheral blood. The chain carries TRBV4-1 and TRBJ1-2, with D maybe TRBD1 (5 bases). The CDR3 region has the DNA TGCGCCAGCAGCCAAGATCCCCAGGGATATGGCTACACCTTC. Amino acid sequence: CASSQDPQGYGYTF.